A selection of T cell receptor beta chains follows, all from one sample in a study of OX40 agonist ivuxolimab in advanced cancers. The protocol was immunoSEQ multiplex PCR, while the TCRdb copy is restricted to in-frame clones and leaves out a portion. The sample contains roughly 93,000 clones, under 95% of which appear only once. This specimen consisted of CD4+ or CD8+ T cells sorted from blood, obtained in a trial of the OX40 agonist ivuxolimab. All receptors come from an adult with an advanced solid tumor such as melanoma, head and neck, liver or kidney cancer. Both conserved end residues are part of each CDR3. Where a row states a size, it is once, few, many or the class of an expanded clone; other rows omit it.

clone_size j_call v_call cdr3_aa
once TRBJ2-7 TRBV28 CAIQGIPYEQYF
. TRBJ2-5 TRBV29-1 CSGTQETQYF
. TRBJ2-3 TRBV7-9 CASSLGPGKVTDTQYF
few TRBJ1-1 TRBV6-5 CASSYRNEAFF
. TRBJ2-5 TRBV20-1 CSAREETQYF
once TRBJ2-4 TRBV19 CASTPGGGKNIQYF
few TRBJ1-1 TRBV6-1 CASRRTGFAFF
few TRBJ1-5 TRBV28 CASSLSRGEFYSNQPQHF
. TRBJ1-5 TRBV11-3 CASRSGGHNPQHF
once TRBJ2-2 TRBV6-1 CASLSTGESGELFF
. TRBJ2-5 TRBV14 CASSQLDRDETQYF
. TRBJ1-1 TRBV30 CAWSVGGSTEAFF
. TRBJ2-7 TRBV10-1 CASSANVVYEQYF